This T cell receptor beta chain was sequenced during a study of OX40 agonist ivuxolimab in advanced cancers. Study summary: Treatment received earlier with anti-PD-1, anti-PD-L1 or anti-CTLA-4 agents was allowed, and 40% had some.

About this clone: Its target is unknown.

Findings and limits, study-wide: CD8+ T cells showed, on average, more clonal expansion than CD4+ cells. Dose levels from 0.1 to 3.0 mg/kg saw CD4+ and CD8+ blood T cells expand clonally by week 6.

The method was immunoSEQ multiplex PCR; TCRdb's version includes in-frame clones alone and lacks a portion of them. The table includes 70,000 to 90,000 clones, approximately 84% detected once. CDR3 size: 14 residues. From germline, CDR1 is SQVTM and CDR2 ANQGSEA. The V gene lost 4 bases and the J gene lost 2 bases, with 13 bases spanning the gap. The receptor comes from an adult with an advanced solid tumor such as melanoma, head and neck, liver or kidney cancer. The V gene is TRBV29-1, the J gene TRBJ2-3, with D possibly matching TRBD2 (7 bases). The starting material was CD4+ or CD8+ T cells sorted from blood, obtained in a trial of the OX40 agonist ivuxolimab. The chain's CDR3 is CSVGSRGPTDTQYF. The CDR3 coding sequence is TGCAGCGTTGGTTCGCGGGGGCCCACAGATACGCAGTATTTT.